The T cell receptor (beta chain) described here comes from a study of technical replicates of blood from a handful of donors. Per the germline V gene, CDR1 is MNHEY and CDR2 is SVGAGI. The CDR3 contains 14 residues. Losses at the gene ends were 5 bases for V and 3 bases for J; bases not matched to a gene: 6. Measured with immunoSEQ multiplex PCR; TCRdb has only the in-frame clones, and not every one. This table has tens of thousands of clones, under 99% appearing once. Sequencing was performed on T cells isolated from PBMCs. The chain combines TRBV6-5 with TRBJ1-2; 7 bases fit TRBD1. This TCR derives from a human donor in good health. CDR3 coding DNA: TGTGCCAGCAGTCGCCGGGACAGTTACTATGGCTACACCTTC. Translating gives CASSRRDSYYGYTF.